Listed here are 29 T cell receptor beta chains from one sample, sequenced in a study of blood T cells in healthy people across ages. Next came a second PCR, run for roughly 6 to 11 cycles, which used a sample-barcoded 5' primer along with a J-beta primer mix. TCRdb used MiXCR to reprocess the 5' RACE reads, holding one entry per CDR3 protein. In the table there are 1.5 million to 2 million distinct CDR3 sequences, 28% of which are singletons. The sequenced material came from blood. These receptors originate from a woman younger than 45 in good health.

CDR3 sequence: CASSYTGTATYEQYF. The CDR3 nucleotides read TGTGCCAGCAGTTACACGGGGACGGCTACCTACGAGCAGTACTTC. This rearrangement joins TRBV6-5 to TRBJ2-7; D is tentatively TRBD1 or TRBD2 (5 bases each). Trimming stripped 2 bases from V and 2 bases from J, with 13 bases between. The CDR3 totals 15 residues. Germline V gene lookup returns CDR1 MNHEY and CDR2 SVGAGI.

The chain links TRBV11-1 to TRBJ2-5; 10 nucleotides line up with TRBD2. CDR1 SGHAT and CDR2 FQDESV come from the germline V gene (reference sequence). V lost 5 bases to trimming and J lost 5 bases; unmatched junction nucleotides: 17. This CDR3 contains 18 residues. Here the CDR3 reads CASSGRSSGGLPWETQYF. In DNA form, the CDR3 reads TGTGCCAGCAGCGGCAGATCTAGCGGGGGCCTTCCTTGGGAGACCCAGTACTTC.

As concerns this clonotype: A junction end diverges from the germline sequence, so it may reflect a read error. The gene calls are TRBV12-3 or TRBV12-4 and TRBJ2-7, with D unclear. There are 15 residues in the CDR3. The CDR3 sequence: CACSPEVLGAYEQYF. The CDR3 DNA reads as TGTGCCTGCAGCCCCGAAGTTCTAGGAGCCTACGAGCAGTACTTC.

This clonotype was picked up many times. J is TRBJ2-3 and V is TRBV20-1; D gene unclear. CDR1 DFQATT and CDR2 SNEGSKA come from the germline V gene (reference sequence). The CDR3 runs 13 residues. V gave up 0 bases and J gave up 2 bases, with 6 bases separating them. The DNA of the CDR3 is TGCAGTGCTAGAGAGGGATACACAGATACGCAGTATTTT. Its translation: CSAREGYTDTQYF.

The chain joins TRBV30 to TRBJ1-1, with D possibly matching TRBD1 (5 bases). Per the germline V gene, CDR1 is GTSNPN and CDR2 is SVGIG (reference sequence). The CDR3 sequence is 12 residues long. Between the trimmed V and J ends, which lost 3 bases and 8 bases, there was a span of 13 bases. This CDR3 is CAWREGGQEAFF. CDR3 in DNA: TGTGCCTGGAGGGAGGGAGGACAAGAAGCTTTCTTT.

This sequence joins TRBV20-1 and TRBJ2-1; tentatively, D is TRBD2 (5 bases). The CDR3 runs to 14 residues. V shed 2 bases and J shed 10 bases, with 18 bases lying between them. Germline assignment: CDR1 DFQATT and CDR2 SNEGSKA (reference sequence). CDR3 sequence reads: CSARTSREGREQFF. CDR3 nucleotide sequence: TGCAGTGCTAGAACTTCCCGAGAGGGAAGGGAGCAGTTCTTC.

This clonotype came up many times. The rearrangement uses TRBV29-1 and TRBJ2-1; TRBD2 aligns across 10 bases. This CDR3 has 19 residues. Germline V gives CDR1 SQVTM, CDR2 ANQGSEA. Losses at the gene ends were 0 bases for V and 0 bases for J; bases not matched to a gene: 11. The CDR3 here is CSVEDPTSGSTNSYNEQFF. The CDR3 nucleotides are TGCAGCGTTGAAGATCCGACTAGCGGGTCTACGAACTCCTACAATGAGCAGTTCTTC.

The chain has TRBV6-6 and TRBJ2-1; D might be TRBD1 or TRBD2, each matching 6 bases. The CDR3 is 13 amino acids. Between the trimmed V and J ends, which lost 4 bases and 7 bases, there was a span of 11 bases. Germline V gene data show CDR1 as MNHNY and CDR2 as SVGAGI (reference sequence). As DNA, the CDR3 is TGTGCCAGCAGTTCTCCGGGGGCGAATGAGCAGTTCTTC. Residues: CASSSPGANEQFF.

This clonotype occurred a few times. CDR3 nucleotide sequence: TGTGCCAGCAGCGTAGAAAGCGACGGCCCCAACTATGGCTACACCTTC. Its translation: CASSVESDGPNYGYTF. V usage is TRBV9 and J usage is TRBJ1-2; D remains unclear. The germline V gene has CDR1 SGDLS and CDR2 YYNGEE. Trimming took 0 bases from V and 2 from J, leaving 14 bases between them. This CDR3 comprises 16 residues.

This chain connects TRBV5-1 to TRBJ2-1, with 11 bases matching TRBD2. The CDR3 is 16 amino acids. V shed 4 bases and J 4 bases; nucleotides not matched to a gene: 7. Germline loops: CDR1 SGHRS, CDR2 YFSETQ. The CDR3 region has the DNA TGCGCCAGCAGCCCCGTAGCGGGAGGGGGTTACAATGAGCAGTTCTTC. The encoded protein is CASSPVAGGGYNEQFF.

This clonotype was observed once. The rearrangement links TRBV2 to TRBJ2-5; 7 nucleotides align to TRBD2. Germline CDR1 reads SNHLY; CDR2 reads FYNNEI. The CDR3 covers 13 residues. After removal of 4 bases from V and 11 bases from J, the junction contained 10 bases not matched to a gene. The CDR3 DNA reads TGTGCCAGCAGTGGACTAGCTTGGGAGTCGCAGTACTTC. It yields the protein CASSGLAWESQYF.

This clonotype was found a few times. This chain connects TRBV5-1 to TRBJ2-1; perhaps TRBD1 as D (7 bases). Germline V gene data show CDR1 as SGHRS and CDR2 as YFSETQ. V lost 0 bases and J 5 bases, leaving 15 bases between the germline ends. The CDR3 contains 16 residues. CDR3 coding DNA: TGCGCCAGCAGCTTGGGGTCGCAGGGGGGAGACAATGAGCAGTTCTTC. Translating gives CASSLGSQGGDNEQFF.

This clonotype occurred a few times. The CDR3, as DNA: TGTGCCAGCACCAAAGGGCCCAAAACCGGGGGCTACACCTTC. Translated, it gives CASTKGPKTGGYTF. The chain has TRBV6-1 and TRBJ1-2; D unclear. The CDR3 spans 14 residues. V dropped 7 bases and J dropped 8 bases, with 20 bases sitting between them. Germline CDR1 is MNHNS and CDR2 is SASEGT.

With respect to this clonotype: This may be a read error: a much more frequent sequence differs by one nucleotide. The chain carries TRBV25-1 and TRBJ2-7; D gene ambiguous. Germline CDR1 is MGHDK and CDR2 is SYGVNS. This CDR3 has 12 residues. Between the trimmed V and J ends, which lost 6 bases and 5 bases, there was a span of 11 bases. CDR3 protein: CASRAMDHEQYF. CDR3 DNA: TGTGCCAGCAGGGCTATGGACCACGAGCAGTACTTC.

The chain carries TRBV7-8 and TRBJ2-1, with D tentatively TRBD1 (5 bases). The CDR3 runs 15 residues. CDR1 and CDR2 (germline): SGHVS, FQNEAQ. The germline V and J ends were trimmed by 4 bases and 1 base, with 11 bases remaining between them. CDR3 in amino acids: CASSSMRTSYNEQFF. The CDR3 DNA is TGTGCCAGCAGCTCAATGAGGACATCCTACAATGAGCAGTTCTTC.

The rearrangement uses TRBV12-3 or TRBV12-4 and TRBJ2-3, with 9 bases identical to TRBD2. This CDR3 has 15 amino acids. The J segment lost 0 bases and the V segment lost 6 bases, leaving 4 bases of the junction unmatched. DNA of the CDR3: TGTGCCAGCAGGTCTAGCGGGGTGAGCACAGATACGCAGTATTTT. It yields the protein CASRSSGVSTDTQYF.

This clonotype has just a few counts. The chain carries TRBV6-5 and TRBJ2-5, with a tentative D call TRBD1 (6 bases). Per germline, CDR1 MNHEY and CDR2 SVGAGI. The CDR3 contains 16 residues. The V and J ends lost 6 bases and 7 bases respectively, with 24 bases between them. CDR3 in amino acids: CASSPQGQSIEGTQYF. CDR3 coding DNA: TGTGCCAGCAGCCCCCAAGGACAGTCCATAGAGGGGACCCAGTACTTC.

V and J are TRBV6-1 and TRBJ2-3; no clear D gene. CDR3 length: 13 amino acids. Germline CDR1 is MNHNS and CDR2 is SASEGT. V was clipped by 2 bases and J by 5 bases, with 8 bases between them. The CDR3 DNA reads as TGTGCCAGCAGTGAATACTCCCAAGATACGCAGTATTTT. Protein sequence: CASSEYSQDTQYF.

This chain uses TRBV5-1 with TRBJ2-5, with 9 nucleotides matching TRBD1. The DNA end is a closer match to TRBJ2-7, so the J assignment may be wrong. Germline V gives CDR1 SGHRS, CDR2 YFSETQ. There are 15 residues in the CDR3. CDR3 region: CASSLDGTGRCEQYF. CDR3 sequence (DNA): TGCGCCAGCAGCTTGGATGGGACAGGGCGATGCGAGCAGTACTTC.

Details on this clonotype: Since a much larger clone is just one base distant, this may be a read error. In DNA, the CDR3 is TGTGCCAGCAGTTCCCCCGGGACAGGGGACGAGACCCAGTACTTC. Translation: CASSSPGTGDETQYF. The chain has TRBV28 and TRBJ2-5, with 10 bases matching TRBD1. The V gene's germline CDR1 is MDHEN and CDR2 SYDVKM. The CDR3 is 15 residues long. Germline trimming cut 4 bases from V and 5 bases from J; bases unmatched to any gene: 7.

This clonotype came up a few times. This rearrangement joins TRBV5-1 to TRBJ1-1, with 10 nucleotides matching TRBD1. In germline, CDR1 is SGHRS, CDR2 YFSETQ. The CDR3 contains 15 residues. Trimming cost V 4 bases and J 1 base; bases outside gene matches: 4. The CDR3 sequence: CASSRQGAGNTEAFF. The CDR3 DNA reads as TGCGCCAGCAGCCGACAGGGGGCCGGGAACACTGAAGCTTTCTTT.

This clonotype has only one observation. One end of the junction is discordant with germline, which a read error may explain. The chain recombines TRBV13 with TRBJ2-7, with 15 nucleotides matching TRBD2. The germline V gene encodes CDR1 PRHDT and CDR2 FYEKMQ (reference sequence). This CDR3 has 20 residues. This CDR3 is CASGLFPGLAGGLGRNEQYF. CDR3 DNA: TGTGCCAGCGGCTTATTCCCTGGACTAGCGGGAGGGCTCGGAAGGAACGAGCAGTACTTC.

This clonotype was counted only a few times. The chain carries TRBV29-1 and TRBJ1-2; D uncertain. This CDR3 has 11 amino acids. Germline CDR1 and CDR2: SQVTM and ANQGSEA. V lost 6 bases and J 4 bases, leaving 9 bases between the germline ends. CDR3 nucleotides: TGCAGCGTGATTGGCTCCTATGGCTACACCTTC. Translation gives CSVIGSYGYTF.

The rearrangement links TRBV12-3 or TRBV12-4 to TRBJ1-4, with D unclear. V shed 5 bases and J shed 8 bases, with 9 bases lying between them. CDR3 length equals 12 residues. The CDR3 loop reads CASSVRGEKLFF. The DNA of the CDR3 is TGTGCCAGCAGTGTCCGGGGAGAAAAACTGTTTTTT.

The chain couples TRBV7-6 to TRBJ2-4; TRBD2 might be the D (6 bases). The ends were cut back, 1 base at V and 13 bases at J, with 23 bases in the middle. The CDR3 has 16 amino acids. Germline V gives CDR1 SGHVS, CDR2 FNYEAQ. The CDR3 region is CASSLEVPGAGYGQYF. CDR3 nucleotide sequence: TGTGCCAGCAGCTTAGAGGTGCCGGGAGCTGGCTACGGGCAGTACTTC.

The chain combines TRBV12-3 or TRBV12-4 with TRBJ2-1; no definite D call. The CDR3 covers 12 residues. The V and J ends lost 3 bases and 7 bases respectively, with 7 bases between them. CDR3 amino acids: CASSLPTNEQFF. In DNA, the CDR3 is TGTGCCAGCAGTTTGCCCACTAATGAGCAGTTCTTC.

In its sample, this clonotype was seen many times. V is TRBV20-1 and J is TRBJ2-1; 14 bases agree with TRBD2. Trimming took 0 bases from V and 7 from J; bases not matched to a gene: 14. Germline values: CDR1 DFQATT, CDR2 SNEGSKA (reference sequence). This CDR3 has 19 amino acids. CDR3 coding DNA: TGCAGTGCTAGAGATTTCGTTTTGATGACTAGCGGGAGGGTTAATGAGCAGTTCTTC. As protein: CSARDFVLMTSGRVNEQFF.

This clonotype was seen more than once but under ten times. J is TRBJ1-2 and V is TRBV7-2; TRBD1 might be the D (6 bases). The CDR3 contains 15 residues. The germline gives CDR1 SGHTA, CDR2 FQGNSA. Between the trimmed V and J ends, which lost 4 bases and 2 bases, there was a span of 14 bases. The CDR3 reads CASSWAGAMNYGYTF. The CDR3 region has the DNA TGTGCCAGCAGCTGGGCAGGGGCGATGAACTATGGCTACACCTTC.

This chain joins TRBV18 and TRBJ2-3; TRBD2 aligns across 7 bases. Losses at the gene ends were 6 bases for V and 2 bases for J; bases not matched to a gene: 5. CDR1 and CDR2 (germline): KGHSH, LQKENI. CDR3 length: 14 residues. This CDR3 reads CASSFGTNTDTQYF. The CDR3 coding sequence is TGTGCCAGCTCCTTCGGGACTAACACAGATACGCAGTATTTT.